Below, 13 T cell receptor beta chains from the same sample are listed, as sequenced in a study of stem cell transplantation in POMP-related autoinflammatory disease. Using immunoSEQ multiplex PCR, the repertoire was profiled, and TCRdb retains in-frame clones only, with some absent. The sample has tens of thousands of clones, just over 90% seen once. The starting material was CD4+ T cells from PBMCs, obtained after stem cell transplantation. The origin of the receptors is a human patient with POMP-related autoinflammation and immune dysregulation (PRAID). Among the T cells, some may be from the graft donor.

The rearrangement uses TRBV2 and TRBJ2-5; 7 bases agree with TRBD1. Germline values: CDR1 SNHLY, CDR2 FYNNEI. The CDR3 runs 14 residues. V was clipped by 5 bases and J by 0 bases; unmatched bases: 3. The CDR3 coding sequence is TGTGCCAGCAGTTGGGACAGCCACCAAGAGACCCAGTACTTC. This codes for CASSWDSHQETQYF.

The chain carries TRBV28 and TRBJ2-5, with TRBD1 matching over 8 bases. The V gene end was trimmed by 6 bases and the J gene end by 5 bases; junction bases not matched to a gene: 8. The CDR3 runs 14 residues. The germline gives CDR1 MDHEN, CDR2 SYDVKM. This chain's CDR3 is CASSPGQGRETQYF. The CDR3 DNA reads TGTGCCAGCAGCCCAGGACAGGGTAGGGAGACCCAGTACTTC.

This chain connects TRBV9 to TRBJ2-2; D remains ambiguous. V lost 0 bases and J 5 bases, leaving 17 bases between the germline ends. The germline gives CDR1 SGDLS, CDR2 YYNGEE. This CDR3 is built from 17 residues. The chain's CDR3 is CASSVVGAAGRTGELFF. The CDR3 nucleotides are TGTGCCAGCAGCGTAGTTGGTGCGGCAGGCCGAACCGGGGAGCTGTTTTTT.

The chain carries TRBV28 and TRBJ1-2; 8 bases are a match to TRBD1. This CDR3 spans 14 amino acids. Trimming took 4 bases from V and 3 from J; bases not matched to a gene: 4. CDR1 is MDHEN and CDR2 is SYDVKM in the germline V gene. The CDR3: CASSSGGADYGYTF. The CDR3 bases are TGTGCCAGCAGTTCAGGGGGCGCGGACTATGGCTACACCTTC.

The V gene is TRBV7-2, the J gene TRBJ1-1, with D possibly TRBD1 on 6 matching bases. Germline V gene lookup returns CDR1 SGHTA and CDR2 FQGNSA. The V end lost 5 bases, the J end lost 1 base, and 8 bases lay between the germline ends. This CDR3 region has 13 residues. CDR3 in amino acids: CASSGTQNTEAFF. In nucleotides, the CDR3 is TGTGCCAGCAGCGGGACACAGAACACTGAAGCTTTCTTT.

In DNA form, the CDR3 reads TGTGCCACCCGAGGACAGGGCCAGAATGAGCAGTTCTTC. Amino acid sequence: CATRGQGQNEQFF. The V gene is TRBV24-1, the J gene TRBJ2-1; 8 nucleotides match TRBD1. Germline V CDR1 and CDR2: KGHDR, SFDVKD. The CDR3 has 13 amino acids. V dropped 9 bases and J dropped 7; count of bases not matched to a gene: 7.

This rearrangement joins TRBV18 to TRBJ1-2, with D uncertain. Germline lookup yields CDR1 KGHSH and CDR2 LQKENI. The CDR3 extends over 14 amino acids. Trimming stripped 0 bases from V and 5 bases from J, with 10 bases between. The CDR3 loop is CASSPPSGNYGYTF. The CDR3 nucleotides are TGTGCCAGCTCACCACCTTCAGGAAATTATGGCTACACCTTC. Together with reference TRBV18 and TRBJ1-2, the CDR3 gives the full variable domain: NAGVMQNPRHLVRRRGQEARLRCSPMKGHSHVYWYRQLPEEGLKFMVYLQKENIIDESGMPKERFSAEFPKEGPSILRIQQVVRGDSAAYFCASSPPSGNYGYTFGSGTRLTVV.

The CDR3 is CASSVGRGDRGYNEQFF. The CDR3 DNA is TGTGCCAGCAGCGTAGGCCGAGGGGACAGAGGATACAATGAGCAGTTCTTC. The chain combines TRBV9 with TRBJ2-1, with TRBD1 matching over 7 bases. The CDR3 loop spans 17 amino acids. CDR1 and CDR2 from the germline V gene are SGDLS and YYNGEE. The J segment lost 4 bases and the V segment lost 0 bases, leaving 10 bases of the junction unmatched.

This clone has a single count. The gene calls are TRBV11-2 and TRBJ2-1; D is perhaps TRBD1 (6 bases). In germline, CDR1 is SGHAT, CDR2 FQNNGV. The ends were cut back, 4 bases at V and 7 bases at J, with 11 bases in the middle. The CDR3 spans 13 residues. CDR3 loop: CASSSGEGNEQFF. The CDR3 DNA is TGTGCCAGCAGCTCAGGGGAAGGGAATGAGCAGTTCTTC. Full variable domain (remainder filled in from reference TRBV11-2 and TRBJ2-1): EAGVAQSPRYKIIEKRQSVAFWCNPISGHATLYWYQQILGQGPKLLIQFQNNGVVDDSQLPKDRFSAERLKGVDSTLKIQPAKLEDSAVYLCASSSGEGNEQFFGPGTRLTVL.

The chain recombines TRBV11-2 with TRBJ2-4, with 10 nucleotides matching TRBD1. Germline V gene data show CDR1 as SGHAT and CDR2 as FQNNGV. The CDR3 totals 16 residues. The junction had 4 bases not matched to a gene; V was cut back by 5 bases and J by 0 bases. CDR3: CASSLRTGGAKNIQYF. The CDR3 nucleotides are TGTGCCAGCAGCCTAAGGACAGGGGGAGCCAAAAACATTCAGTACTTC.

Only one count was recorded for this clone. This chain links TRBV10-3 with TRBJ2-3; TRBD2 matches 8 bases. Looked up from germline, CDR1 is ENHRY and CDR2 is SYGVKD. The CDR3 loop spans 12 amino acids. The J segment lost 10 bases and the V segment lost 4 bases, leaving 4 bases of the junction unmatched. The CDR3 coding sequence is TGTGCCATCAGTGCGGGAGGGCCTTCGCAGTATTTT. Protein product: CAISAGGPSQYF.

The rearrangement joins TRBV18 to TRBJ2-4, with 10 positions matching TRBD2. V gave up 3 bases and J gave up 3 bases; unmatched junction bases: 5. CDR1 is KGHSH, CDR2 LQKENI, per germline. The CDR3 spans 16 residues. The CDR3 spells CASSPLAGVGKNIQYF. Here the CDR3 DNA reads TGTGCCAGCTCACCCCTAGCGGGAGTGGGCAAAAACATTCAGTACTTC.

The chain has TRBV6-1 and TRBJ2-3; D possibly corresponds to TRBD2 (6 bases). The germline gives CDR1 MNHNS, CDR2 SASEGT. The CDR3 spans 15 residues. The V and J ends lost 3 bases and 8 bases respectively, with 18 bases between them. CDR3 in DNA: TGTGCCAGCAGTGAGGGGGGTTGGGGCCCGGGTACGCAGTATTTT. Amino acids: CASSEGGWGPGTQYF.